This T cell receptor (beta chain) was recorded in a study of blood T cells in healthy people across ages. The use of a sample-barcoded 5' primer and a J-beta primer mix characterized a second PCR of roughly 7 to 11 cycles. Using its own MiXCR run on the 5' RACE reads, TCRdb lists one record per CDR3 protein. This sample has some 1.4 million distinct CDR3 sequences, with around 39% found just once. The sample was blood. This receptor was identified in a young woman in good health.

CDR3 sequence (DNA): TGTGCCAGTACCACACGAGTTCAAGAGACCCAGTACTTC. It encodes CASTTRVQETQYF. V usage is TRBV12-3 or TRBV12-4 and J usage is TRBJ2-5; D gene uncertain. V was shortened by 9 bases and J by 2 bases, with 13 bases between the two germline ends. CDR3 length: 13 amino acids.